The sequence of this T cell receptor (beta chain) was determined in a study of shared clonotypes between healthy human individuals. On this clone itself: Its specificity is not known.

Broader study findings: Richness estimates generally favored naive over memory subsets. Clonotypes shared by all four donors outscored non-shared clonotypes in generation probability.

Deep-level assay runs were performed. The table came from immunoSEQ multiplex PCR; TCRdb's copy has only in-frame clones and leaves some out. Of 400,000 to 600,000 clones listed, approximately 94% are singletons. The CDR3 sequence is 15 residues long. The V end lost 2 bases, the J end lost 4 bases, and 12 bases lay between the germline ends. The germline CDR1 and CDR2 sequences are SGDLS and YYNGEE. Sequenced input: naive CD4+ T cells sorted from blood. As for subset: CD45RA+ positively selected. This sequence originates from a woman aged 25 to 39 in good health. The chain joins TRBV9 to TRBJ1-4; D remains ambiguous. CDR3 sequence (DNA): TGTGCCAGCAGCGTGACGGCAGGCGTTAATGAAAAACTGTTTTTT. Translation: CASSVTAGVNEKLFF.